This T cell receptor (beta chain) appears in the sequencing data of a study of CD4 and CD8 cells across lung adenocarcinoma regions. TCRdb re-derived calls from the PCR reads in MiXCR, one entry per CDR3 protein. Here the sample spans some 25,000 distinct CDR3 sequences, about 50% being singletons. In germline, CDR1 is MNHNS, CDR2 SASEGT. The CDR3 has 12 residues. V and J are TRBV6-1 and TRBJ2-2; D gene uncertain. The last part of the DNA fits TRBJ2-3 better; the J call may be wrong. The material sequenced was CD8+ T cells from the center of a lung tumor. The source is a male donor with lung adenocarcinoma. The CD4 and CD8 labels of this study may be unreliable. The CDR3 sequence: CASSDRRDEQYF. Written as DNA, the CDR3 is TGTGCCAGCAGTGACAGGAGAGATGAGCAGTATTTT.